This is a list of T cell receptor beta chains from one sample in a study of blood T cell repertoires in COVID-19. This table comes from immunoSEQ multiplex PCR, and its TCRdb copy is limited to in-frame clones, with some not included. The table records 350,000 to 500,000 clones, more than 70% of them present only once. Input material: PBMCs or T cells enriched from blood (not recorded which). Receptors were obtained from a woman under 30 who had been exposed to COVID-19. Each CDR3 is given with its conserved first and last residue. Each record gives: D gene, J gene, V gene, clone size, CDR3 protein, CDR3 DNA. A D gene is named only where the DNA matches it firmly. Some rows mark clone size as missing; the rest say once, few, many or name a class of expanded clone.

TRBD1 | TRBJ2-7 | TRBV5-1 | - | CASSFDLTGVTYEQYF | TGCGCCAGCAGCTTCGATTTGACAGGGGTAACCTACGAGCAGTACTTC
TRBD1 | TRBJ1-1 | TRBV13 | - | CASSLYRDRDTEAFF | TGTGCCAGCAGCTTGTATCGGGACAGGGACACTGAAGCTTTCTTT
TRBD1 | TRBJ1-5 | TRBV19 | - | CASSILTGQGVVGNQPQHF | TGTGCCAGTAGTATCCTAACGGGACAGGGGGTAGTAGGCAATCAGCCCCAGCATTTT
TRBD2 | TRBJ2-3 | TRBV28 | once | CASSPGLAVDTQYF | TGTGCCAGCAGTCCCGGACTAGCGGTAGATACGCAGTATTTT
TRBD1 | TRBJ2-7 | TRBV11-3 | once | CASSLWDSYEQYF | TGTGCCAGCAGCCTCTGGGACAGTTACGAGCAGTACTTC
TRBD2 | TRBJ2-2 | TRBV27 | - | CASSSRTSGGANTGELFF | TGTGCCAGCAGTTCTAGGACTAGCGGGGGGGCGAACACCGGGGAGCTGTTTTTT
- | TRBJ1-1 | TRBV7-9 | - | CASSQGSTGPNTEAFF | TGTGCCAGCAGCCAAGGAAGTACAGGCCCGAACACTGAAGCTTTCTTT
TRBD2 | TRBJ2-1 | TRBV18 | - | CASSTGTSGEYNEQFF | TGTGCCAGCTCAACCGGGACTAGCGGGGAATACAATGAGCAGTTCTTC
- | TRBJ1-1 | TRBV7-2 | few | CASSAQDRMNTEAFF | TGTGCCAGCAGCGCCCAGGACAGAATGAACACTGAAGCTTTCTTT
- | TRBJ1-2 | TRBV4-1 | - | CASSKSPSAGDGYTF | TGCGCCAGCAGCAAAAGTCCGTCGGCAGGGGATGGCTACACCTTC
TRBD2 | TRBJ2-7 | TRBV7-9 | - | CASGKRDQYEQYF | TGTGCCAGCGGTAAGCGGGATCAGTACGAGCAGTACTTC
- | TRBJ1-1 | TRBV5-1 | - | CASSLGAGARNTEAFF | TGCGCCAGCAGCTTGGGGGCAGGGGCTAGGAACACTGAAGCTTTCTTT
- | TRBJ1-1 | TRBV10-3 | - | CAISGREGRNTEAFF | TGTGCCATCAGTGGAAGGGAGGGAAGGAACACTGAAGCTTTCTTT
- | TRBJ2-7 | TRBV7-7 | - | CASSSDMPPYEQYF | TGTGCCAGCAGCTCGGACATGCCCCCCTACGAGCAGTACTTC